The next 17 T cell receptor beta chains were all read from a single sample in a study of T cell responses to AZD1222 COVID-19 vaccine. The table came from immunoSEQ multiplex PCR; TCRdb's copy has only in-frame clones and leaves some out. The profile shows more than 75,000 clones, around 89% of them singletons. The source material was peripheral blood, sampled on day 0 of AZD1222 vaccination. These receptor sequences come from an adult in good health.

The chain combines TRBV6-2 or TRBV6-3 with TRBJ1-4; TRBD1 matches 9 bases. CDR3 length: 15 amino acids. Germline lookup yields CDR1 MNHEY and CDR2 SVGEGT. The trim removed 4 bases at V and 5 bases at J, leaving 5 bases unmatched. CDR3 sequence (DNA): TGTGCCAGCAGTTTCCCGGGACAGGGCAATGAAAAACTGTTTTTT. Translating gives CASSFPGQGNEKLFF.

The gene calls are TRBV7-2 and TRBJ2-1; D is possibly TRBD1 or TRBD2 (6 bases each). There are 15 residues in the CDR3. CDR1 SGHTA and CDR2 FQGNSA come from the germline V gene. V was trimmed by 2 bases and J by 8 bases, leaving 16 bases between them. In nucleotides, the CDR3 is TGTGCCAGCAGCTTAAGCAACTGGGGGGCCGATGAGCAGTTCTTC. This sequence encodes CASSLSNWGADEQFF. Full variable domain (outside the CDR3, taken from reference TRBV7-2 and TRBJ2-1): GAGVSQSPSNKVTEKGKDVELRCDPISGHTALYWYRQSLGQGLEFLIYFQGNSAPDKSGLPSDRFSAERTGGSVSTLTIQRTQQEDSAVYLCASSLSNWGADEQFFGPGTRLTVL.

The CDR3, as DNA: TGTGCCAGCAGCTTAATAACAGGGGGTAATGAGCAGTTCTTC. This gives the protein CASSLITGGNEQFF. V and J are TRBV7-2 and TRBJ2-1, with 8 bases identical to TRBD1. This CDR3 has 14 amino acids. CDR1 is SGHTA, CDR2 FQGNSA, per germline. V trimming: 2 bases; J trimming: 7 bases; junction bases outside the gene matches: 4. Based on the CDR3 plus reference TRBV7-2 and TRBJ2-1, the full variable domain is GAGVSQSPSNKVTEKGKDVELRCDPISGHTALYWYRQSLGQGLEFLIYFQGNSAPDKSGLPSDRFSAERTGGSVSTLTIQRTQQEDSAVYLCASSLITGGNEQFFGPGTRLTVL.

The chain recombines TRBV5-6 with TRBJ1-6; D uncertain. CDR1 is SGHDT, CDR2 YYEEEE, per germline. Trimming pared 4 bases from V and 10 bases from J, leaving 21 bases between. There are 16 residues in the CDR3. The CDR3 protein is CASSPTRRADGSPLHF. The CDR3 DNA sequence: TGTGCCAGCAGCCCTACGAGGAGGGCTGATGGGTCACCCCTCCACTTT.

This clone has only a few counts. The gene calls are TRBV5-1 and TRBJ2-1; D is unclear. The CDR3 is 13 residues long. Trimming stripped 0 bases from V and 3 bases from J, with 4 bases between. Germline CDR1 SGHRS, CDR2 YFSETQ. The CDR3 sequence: CASSLVGYNEQFF. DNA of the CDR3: TGCGCCAGCAGCTTGGTAGGCTACAATGAGCAGTTCTTC. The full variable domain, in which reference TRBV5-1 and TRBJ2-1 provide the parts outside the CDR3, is KAGVTQTPRYLIKTRGQQVTLSCSPISGHRSVSWYQQTPGQGLQFLFEYFSETQRNKGNFPGRFSGRQFSNSRSEMNVSTLELGDSALYLCASSLVGYNEQFFGPGTRLTVL.

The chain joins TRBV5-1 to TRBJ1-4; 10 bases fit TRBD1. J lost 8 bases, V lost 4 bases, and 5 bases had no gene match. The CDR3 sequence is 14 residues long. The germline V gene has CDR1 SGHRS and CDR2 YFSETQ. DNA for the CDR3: TGCGCCAGCAGCAACCGGGACAGGGGAGAAAAACTGTTTTTT. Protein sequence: CASSNRDRGEKLFF.

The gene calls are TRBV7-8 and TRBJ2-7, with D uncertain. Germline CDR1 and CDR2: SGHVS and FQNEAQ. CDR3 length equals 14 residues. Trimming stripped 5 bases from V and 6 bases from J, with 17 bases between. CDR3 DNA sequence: TGTGCCAGCAGCCTGATTCTTAGGGTCGGCGAGCAGTACTTC. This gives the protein CASSLILRVGEQYF.

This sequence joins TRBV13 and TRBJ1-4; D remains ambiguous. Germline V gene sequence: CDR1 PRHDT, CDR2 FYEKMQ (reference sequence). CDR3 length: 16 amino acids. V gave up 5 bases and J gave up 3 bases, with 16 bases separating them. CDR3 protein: CASSPYRGLANEKLFF. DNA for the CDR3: TGTGCCAGCAGCCCCTATCGGGGTTTAGCTAATGAAAAACTGTTTTTT.

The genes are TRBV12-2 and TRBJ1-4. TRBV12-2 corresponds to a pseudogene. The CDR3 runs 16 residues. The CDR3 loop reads CASRREGRVMNEKLFF. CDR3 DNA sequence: TGTGCAAGTCGCCGCGAGGGTAGGGTGATGAATGAAAAACTGTTTTTT.

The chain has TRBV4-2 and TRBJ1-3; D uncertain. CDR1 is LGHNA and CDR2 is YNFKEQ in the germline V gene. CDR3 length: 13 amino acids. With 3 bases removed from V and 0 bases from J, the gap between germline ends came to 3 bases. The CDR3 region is CASSQGSGNTIYF. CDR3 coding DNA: TGTGCCAGCAGCCAGGGCTCTGGAAACACCATATATTTT.

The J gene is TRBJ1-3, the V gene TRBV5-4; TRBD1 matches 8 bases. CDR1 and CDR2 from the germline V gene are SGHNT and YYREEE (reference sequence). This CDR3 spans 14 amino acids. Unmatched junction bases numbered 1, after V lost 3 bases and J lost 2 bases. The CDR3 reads CASSSTGAGNTIYF. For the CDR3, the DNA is TGTGCCAGCAGCTCGACAGGGGCTGGAAACACCATATATTTT.

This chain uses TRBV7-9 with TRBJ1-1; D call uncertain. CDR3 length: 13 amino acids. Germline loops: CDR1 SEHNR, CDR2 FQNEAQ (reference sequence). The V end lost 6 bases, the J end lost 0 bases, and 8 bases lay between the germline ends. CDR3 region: CASRKTVNTEAFF. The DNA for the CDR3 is TGTGCCAGCAGAAAGACGGTGAACACTGAAGCTTTCTTT.

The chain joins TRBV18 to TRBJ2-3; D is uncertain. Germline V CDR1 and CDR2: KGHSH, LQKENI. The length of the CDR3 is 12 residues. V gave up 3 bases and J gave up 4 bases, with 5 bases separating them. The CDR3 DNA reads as TGTGCCAGCTCACCCCAAGCAGATACGCAGTATTTT. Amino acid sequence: CASSPQADTQYF.

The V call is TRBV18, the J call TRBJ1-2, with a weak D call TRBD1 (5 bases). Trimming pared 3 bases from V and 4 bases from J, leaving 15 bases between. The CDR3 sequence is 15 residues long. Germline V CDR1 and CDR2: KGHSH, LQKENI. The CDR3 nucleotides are TGTGCCAGCTCACCGGGACGGGGTATTCCCTATGGCTACACCTTC. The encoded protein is CASSPGRGIPYGYTF. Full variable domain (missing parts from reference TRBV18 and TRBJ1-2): NAGVMQNPRHLVRRRGQEARLRCSPMKGHSHVYWYRQLPEEGLKFMVYLQKENIIDESGMPKERFSAEFPKEGPSILRIQQVVRGDSAAYFCASSPGRGIPYGYTFGSGTRLTVV.

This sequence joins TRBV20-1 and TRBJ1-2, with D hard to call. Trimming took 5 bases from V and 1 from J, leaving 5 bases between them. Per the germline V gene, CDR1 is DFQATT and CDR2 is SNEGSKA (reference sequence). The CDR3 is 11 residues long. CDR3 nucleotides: TGCAGTGCTGTTTTTAACTATGGCTACACCTTC. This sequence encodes CSAVFNYGYTF.

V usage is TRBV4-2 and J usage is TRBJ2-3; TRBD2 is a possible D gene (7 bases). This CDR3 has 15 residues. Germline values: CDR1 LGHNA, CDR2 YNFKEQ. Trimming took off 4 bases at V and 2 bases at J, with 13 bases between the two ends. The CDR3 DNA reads TGTGCCAGCAGCCCCCGGGGGGACAACACAGATACGCAGTATTTT. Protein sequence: CASSPRGDNTDTQYF.

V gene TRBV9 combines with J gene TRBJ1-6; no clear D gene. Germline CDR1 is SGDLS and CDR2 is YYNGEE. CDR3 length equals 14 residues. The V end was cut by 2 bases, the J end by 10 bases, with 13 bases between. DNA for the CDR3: TGTGCCAGCAGCGTGAGTAGGCCGGGATCACCCCTCCACTTT. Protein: CASSVSRPGSPLHF.